This TCR beta chain originates from a study of sequential checkpoint blockade in melanoma. General study points: Clinical benefit was about 30 times likelier when tumor T-cell fraction and clonality increased.

CDR1 is KGHSH, CDR2 LQKENI, per germline. The junction had 10 bases not matched to a gene; V was cut back by 3 bases and J by 6 bases. The CDR3 has 16 residues. Sequencing used immunoSEQ multiplex PCR; TCRdb keeps in-frame clones, though not all of them. This table has 37,000 or so clones, about 30% appearing once. The treatment here: randomized to nivolumab then ipilimumab (arm A) or the reverse (arm B). Remarks on this clone: Its antigen is as yet unknown.

The TCR originated in a human donor with melanoma. The specimen was tumor tissue (inferred from file names), collected from a patient given nivolumab and ipilimumab in sequence. The chain combines TRBV18 with TRBJ2-7, with 11 nucleotides matching TRBD1. The CDR3 loop is CASSPTGTGGSREQYF. As DNA, the CDR3 is TGTGCCAGCTCACCGACCGGGACAGGGGGAAGCCGCGAGCAGTACTTC.